This record covers a single TCR beta chain. Its antigen remains unidentified. Scientists amplified the TCR beta CDR3 regions from RNA transcripts. HTBI primers served in a first-round RT-PCR, which a second-round multiplex PCR followed. Each CDR3 protein gets one entry after TCRdb re-called the multiplex PCR reads with MiXCR. The table has about 740,000 distinct CDR3 sequences, around 40% seen once. Disease in donors with ophthalmopathy had moderate-to-severe activity, CAS ≥3, NOSPECS ≥4 and under 3 months' duration. Other autoimmune diseases, uncontrolled infections, pregnancy and lactation each led to patient exclusion. Sampling over 8 ml of fresh peripheral blood provided the PBMCs. These data originate in a study of Graves' ophthalmopathy and Graves' hyperthyroidism. Study-level results: The study's model predicted ophthalmopathy progression at approximately 71% sensitivity and 72% to 85% specificity.

Trimming cost V 0 bases and J 2 bases, with 7 bases left between them. Germline CDR1 is ENHRY and CDR2 is SYGVKD. The CDR3 loop spans 15 amino acids. This chain uses TRBV10-3 with TRBJ1-4; D unclear. The receptor's source is an adult man with Graves' ophthalmopathy. Sequencing was performed on peripheral blood. The CDR3 loop reads CAISESGDTNEKLFF. The CDR3 nucleotides read TGTGCCATCAGTGAGTCGGGAGATACTAATGAAAAACTGTTTTTT.